The 29 T cell receptor beta chains below were found in one sample sequenced in a study of cytomegalovirus exposure and HLA in healthy donors. The repertoire was sequenced with immunoSEQ multiplex PCR; TCRdb's copy has only in-frame clones and lacks some. The data hold approximately 240,000 clones, with 90% to 95% observed a single time. Sample: PBMCs. These receptors were collected from a woman between 18 and 29 years old in good health and CMV-seronegative.

This chain joins TRBV15 and TRBJ2-5; no firm D call. This CDR3 has 14 residues. Between the trimmed V and J ends, which lost 0 bases and 7 bases, there was a span of 12 bases. The germline CDR1 and CDR2 sequences are LNHNV and YYDKDF (reference sequence). The CDR3, as DNA: TGTGCCACCAGCAGAGATCGGAGTGGCGGGACCCAGTACTTC. Translation: CATSRDRSGGTQYF.

This rearrangement joins TRBV5-4 to TRBJ2-3; the D is unclear. V lost 4 bases, J lost 4 bases, and 7 bases lay in between. In germline, CDR1 is SGHNT, CDR2 YYREEE (reference sequence). This CDR3 has 12 residues. As DNA, the CDR3 is TGTGCCAGCAGCCTCGTCCCAGATACGCAGTATTTT. Translation: CASSLVPDTQYF.

V gene TRBV27 combines with J gene TRBJ2-7; perhaps TRBD1 as D (5 bases). CDR3 length: 13 residues. Per germline, CDR1 MNHEY and CDR2 SMNVEV (reference sequence). Between the trimmed V and J ends, which lost 3 bases and 6 bases, there was a span of 12 bases. CDR3 sequence (DNA): TGTGCCAGCAGTTTGGCCAGGGTGGGCGAGCAGTACTTC. Its translation: CASSLARVGEQYF.

The J gene is TRBJ2-1, the V gene TRBV5-1; D not certain. The CDR3 is made up of 17 amino acids. Trimming stripped 0 bases from V and 0 bases from J, with 13 bases between. Germline CDR1 SGHRS, CDR2 YFSETQ. The CDR3 spells CASSLGPPIGSYNEQFF. The CDR3 DNA reads TGCGCCAGCAGCTTGGGTCCCCCCATCGGCTCCTACAATGAGCAGTTCTTC.

This clone was counted once. The J gene is TRBJ1-1, the V gene TRBV29-1; 8 nucleotides match TRBD1. This CDR3 spans 15 amino acids. Unmatched junction bases numbered 11, after V lost 7 bases and J lost 1 base. CDR1 SQVTM and CDR2 ANQGSEA come from the germline V gene. The CDR3 sequence: CSAPLAGGSNTEAFF. The CDR3, as DNA: TGCAGCGCCCCGCTGGCAGGGGGCTCGAACACTGAAGCTTTCTTT. Full variable domain (remainder filled in from reference TRBV29-1 and TRBJ1-1): SAVISQKPSRDICQRGTSLTIQCQVDSQVTMMFWYRQQPGQSLTLIATANQGSEATYESGFVIDKFPISRPNLTFSTLTVSNMSPEDSSIYLCSAPLAGGSNTEAFFGQGTRLTVV.

The rearrangement uses TRBV5-6 and TRBJ2-7, with 7 positions matching TRBD1. CDR1 and CDR2 (germline): SGHDT, YYEEEE. The J segment lost 0 bases and the V segment lost 2 bases, leaving 5 bases of the junction unmatched. The CDR3 is 15 residues long. The CDR3 region is CASSFPTGSSYEQYF. Written as DNA, the CDR3 is TGTGCCAGCAGCTTTCCGACAGGGAGCTCCTACGAGCAGTACTTC.

V usage is TRBV11-2 and J usage is TRBJ2-7; tentative D call: TRBD2 (6 bases). The V gene's germline CDR1 is SGHAT and CDR2 FQNNGV. Trimming stripped 3 bases from V and 6 bases from J, with 9 bases between. This CDR3 has 12 amino acids. CDR3 in amino acids: CASSFGGSEQYF. The CDR3 DNA follows: TGTGCCAGCAGCTTCGGAGGGAGCGAGCAGTACTTC.

J is TRBJ1-5 and V is TRBV6-6, with 10 bases fitting TRBD1. Trimming cost V 6 bases and J 4 bases; bases outside gene matches: 9. Germline values: CDR1 MNHNY, CDR2 SVGAGI (reference sequence). This CDR3 contains 16 residues. The DNA for the CDR3 is TGTGCCAGCAGACAATCCGACAGGGGGCGGAATCAGCCCCAGCATTTT. Its translation is CASRQSDRGRNQPQHF.

The chain uses TRBV7-9 and TRBJ2-1, with a tentative D call TRBD2 (5 bases). CDR3 length equals 14 residues. Per germline, CDR1 SEHNR and CDR2 FQNEAQ (reference sequence). Trimming shortened V by 1 base and J by 8 bases, and 12 bases separated the two germline ends. The CDR3 is CASSLEHPEDEQFF. The CDR3, as DNA: TGTGCCAGCAGCTTAGAGCATCCGGAGGATGAGCAGTTCTTC.

The chain employs TRBV4-2 and TRBJ2-1, with TRBD2 matching 11 bases. The CDR3 has 16 amino acids. Germline CDR1 is LGHNA and CDR2 is YNFKEQ. V trimming: 2 bases; J trimming: 5 bases; junction bases outside the gene matches: 5. The CDR3, as DNA: TGTGCCAGCAGCCAACCCGGGACTAGCGGTAACAATGAGCAGTTCTTC. This codes for CASSQPGTSGNNEQFF.

This chain connects TRBV9 to TRBJ2-7; 7 positions agree with TRBD1. CDR1 is SGDLS and CDR2 is YYNGEE in the germline V gene. This CDR3 has 14 amino acids. V gave up 3 bases and J gave up 12 bases; unmatched junction bases: 15. The DNA for the CDR3 is TGTGCCAGCAGCGATGGGACAGACCCCAAGCCGGCGTACTTC. This sequence encodes CASSDGTDPKPAYF.

The chain links TRBV7-8 to TRBJ1-2, with a weak D call TRBD1 (6 bases). V was trimmed by 5 bases and J by 4 bases, leaving 17 bases between them. CDR1 and CDR2 from the germline V gene are SGHVS and FQNEAQ. The CDR3 consists of 15 residues. The CDR3 sequence is CASSPYRDRTYGYTF. The CDR3 nucleotides are TGTGCCAGCAGCCCTTACAGGGACCGGACCTATGGCTACACCTTC.

The V gene is TRBV5-1, the J gene TRBJ2-3; possible D gene TRBD1, 5 bases. CDR1 is SGHRS and CDR2 is YFSETQ in the germline V gene. CDR3 length equals 15 residues. Trimming stripped 0 bases from V and 5 bases from J, with 13 bases between. The CDR3 bases are TGCGCCAGCAGCTTGGTTACCCAAGGGGTAGATACGCAGTATTTT. It yields the protein CASSLVTQGVDTQYF.

The chain couples TRBV7-2 to TRBJ1-4; 7 bases align to TRBD1. The V segment lost 5 bases and the J segment 8 bases; nucleotides outside the gene matches: 8. The CDR3 extends over 14 amino acids. From germline, CDR1 is SGHTA and CDR2 FQGNSA. The CDR3 protein is CASSVTGVGEKLFF. The CDR3, as DNA: TGTGCCAGCAGCGTAACAGGGGTAGGGGAAAAACTGTTTTTT.

The chain links TRBV7-9 to TRBJ2-1; D remains unclear. The CDR3 covers 14 residues. V lost 1 base and J 7 bases, leaving 11 bases between the germline ends. Germline assignment: CDR1 SEHNR and CDR2 FQNEAQ (reference sequence). Here the CDR3 DNA reads TGTGCCAGCAGCTTAGATTGGGCTGAGAATGAGCAGTTCTTC. Amino acid sequence: CASSLDWAENEQFF.

J is TRBJ2-1 and V is TRBV4-1, with 8 bases fitting TRBD2. Germline V gene sequence: CDR1 MGHRA, CDR2 YSYEKL. V trimming: 4 bases; J trimming: 2 bases; junction bases outside the gene matches: 19. CDR3 length: 20 amino acids. CDR3 loop: CASSPLWPGGRRLTYNEQFF. CDR3 bases: TGCGCCAGCAGCCCCCTCTGGCCGGGAGGGCGGAGGCTGACCTACAATGAGCAGTTCTTC.

V and J are TRBV7-3 and TRBJ2-1, with 8 positions matching TRBD2. The trim removed 5 bases at V and 2 bases at J, leaving 5 bases unmatched. The CDR3 is made up of 15 amino acids. Germline assignment: CDR1 SGHTA and CDR2 FQGTGA. CDR3 nucleotides: TGTGCCAGCAGCGCTAGCGGGTCACCCTACAATGAGCAGTTCTTC. Translated: CASSASGSPYNEQFF.

The V call is TRBV30, the J call TRBJ2-3, with 9 bases matching TRBD2. Germline trimming cut 1 base from V and 5 bases from J; bases unmatched to any gene: 10. The germline V gene encodes CDR1 GTSNPN and CDR2 SVGIG (reference sequence). The CDR3 totals 16 residues. The CDR3 loop is CAWSAMIAGVGDTQYF. Written as DNA, the CDR3 is TGTGCCTGGAGTGCAATGATAGCGGGAGTGGGAGATACGCAGTATTTT.

The chain links TRBV30 to TRBJ1-2; D is possibly TRBD1 (5 bases). Germline V lookup: CDR1 GTSNPN, CDR2 SVGIG (reference sequence). Trimming left V 3 bases short and J 4 bases short, with 15 bases between. This CDR3 region has 14 residues. The CDR3 here is CAWRGSTVVYGYTF. The DNA of the CDR3 is TGTGCCTGGAGAGGTTCGACAGTGGTCTATGGCTACACCTTC. The full variable domain, rest sourced from reference TRBV30 and TRBJ1-2, is SQTIHQWPATLVQPVGSPLSLECTVEGTSNPNLYWYRQAAGRGLQLLFYSVGIGQISSEVPQNLSASRPQDRQFILSSKKLLLSDSGFYLCAWRGSTVVYGYTFGSGTRLTVV.

The J gene is TRBJ2-1, the V gene TRBV5-1, with TRBD1 matching 9 bases. J lost 9 bases, V lost 1 base, and 14 bases had no gene match. CDR1 and CDR2 (germline): SGHRS, YFSETQ. The CDR3 loop spans 17 amino acids. The CDR3 DNA reads TGCGCCAGCAGCTTGCGCGGGTCGGGACAGGGCAGGGGTGAGCAGTTCTTC. This translates into CASSLRGSGQGRGEQFF.

The chain couples TRBV5-1 to TRBJ2-5, with TRBD2 identical over 11 bases. Germline assignment: CDR1 SGHRS and CDR2 YFSETQ. The CDR3 sequence is 20 residues long. V was clipped by 0 bases and J by 2 bases; unmatched bases: 15. The CDR3 here is CASSLASRVAGGPSQETQYF. In DNA, the CDR3 is TGCGCCAGCAGCTTGGCCAGTAGGGTAGCGGGAGGGCCCTCGCAAGAGACCCAGTACTTC.

The V gene is TRBV28, the J gene TRBJ2-7; 7 positions match TRBD2. Germline V gene lookup returns CDR1 MDHEN and CDR2 SYDVKM. The CDR3 is made up of 15 amino acids. V lost 3 bases and J lost 1; bases outside the gene matches: 6. The CDR3 nucleotides are TGTGCCAGCAGTTTGTCTTGGGGAGGGTCCTACGAGCAGTACTTC. Translating gives CASSLSWGGSYEQYF.

The V call is TRBV5-1, the J call TRBJ2-3, with 14 nucleotides matching TRBD2. The CDR3 sequence is 17 residues long. Per the germline V gene, CDR1 is SGHRS and CDR2 is YFSETQ. J was trimmed by 4 bases and V by 2 bases; bases with no gene match: 6. The CDR3 reads CASSLGLAGGSADTQYF. CDR3 DNA: TGCGCCAGCAGCTTAGGACTAGCGGGAGGTTCGGCAGATACGCAGTATTTT. The full variable domain, its missing parts supplied by reference TRBV5-1 and TRBJ2-3, is KAGVTQTPRYLIKTRGQQVTLSCSPISGHRSVSWYQQTPGQGLQFLFEYFSETQRNKGNFPGRFSGRQFSNSRSEMNVSTLELGDSALYLCASSLGLAGGSADTQYFGPGTRLTVL.

The V and J genes are TRBV7-2 and TRBJ1-3, with D possibly matching TRBD1 (6 bases). This CDR3 is 15 amino acids long. With 5 bases removed from V and 4 bases from J, the gap between germline ends came to 15 bases. Germline lookup yields CDR1 SGHTA and CDR2 FQGNSA. Here the CDR3 reads CASSRVQGLGNTIYF. The DNA of the CDR3 is TGTGCCAGCAGCCGAGTCCAGGGGCTCGGAAACACCATATATTTT.

The rearrangement links TRBV28 to TRBJ2-1, with 12 bases fitting TRBD2. The germline CDR1 and CDR2 sequences are MDHEN and SYDVKM. The CDR3 has 16 amino acids. Germline trimming cut 4 bases from V and 15 bases from J; bases unmatched to any gene: 16. CDR3 loop: CASSSLRLTSGRVPFF. In DNA form, the CDR3 reads TGTGCCAGCAGTTCACTCAGGTTGACTAGCGGGAGAGTACCGTTCTTC.

This chain links TRBV19 with TRBJ2-2; 11 bases fit TRBD2. Germline-derived CDR1 and CDR2 are LNHDA and SQIVND (reference sequence). The CDR3 totals 19 residues. V dropped 6 bases and J dropped 7; count of bases not matched to a gene: 19. The CDR3 region is CASSLGTSGGIAWGGELFF. The CDR3 coding sequence is TGTGCCAGTAGCCTAGGGACTAGCGGAGGTATTGCCTGGGGCGGGGAGCTGTTTTTT.

V and J are TRBV6-5 and TRBJ1-1, with D possibly TRBD1 on 5 matching bases. V lost 6 bases and J 0 bases, leaving 14 bases between the germline ends. Per the germline V gene, CDR1 is MNHEY and CDR2 is SVGAGI. The CDR3 sequence is 15 residues long. CDR3 amino acids: CASSLRQRMNTEAFF. CDR3 coding DNA: TGTGCCAGCAGCCTTCGACAGAGAATGAACACTGAAGCTTTCTTT.

Only one count was recorded for this clone. This chain connects TRBV30 to TRBJ1-2, with D maybe TRBD1 (6 bases). The CDR3 totals 14 residues. Between the trimmed V and J ends, which lost 2 bases and 5 bases, there was a span of 15 bases. CDR1 GTSNPN and CDR2 SVGIG come from the germline V gene (reference sequence). The CDR3: CAWSSPGHGYGYTF. Written as DNA, the CDR3 is TGTGCCTGGAGTTCACCGGGACATGGGTATGGCTACACCTTC. Combining the CDR3 with reference TRBV30 and TRBJ1-2 gives the whole variable domain SQTIHQWPATLVQPVGSPLSLECTVEGTSNPNLYWYRQAAGRGLQLLFYSVGIGQISSEVPQNLSASRPQDRQFILSSKKLLLSDSGFYLCAWSSPGHGYGYTFGSGTRLTVV.

The chain uses TRBV7-9 and TRBJ2-2, with 10 nucleotides matching TRBD1. CDR3 length: 15 residues. Germline CDR1 SEHNR, CDR2 FQNEAQ (reference sequence). With 5 bases clipped from V and 8 bases from J, the junction kept 8 bases outside the gene matches. Here the CDR3 reads CASSARQGAAGELFF. For the CDR3, the DNA is TGTGCCAGCAGCGCCAGACAGGGGGCTGCGGGGGAGCTGTTTTTT.